These 12 T cell receptor beta chains came from one sample sequenced in a study of breast tumors, draining lymph nodes, adjacent tissues. Axillary draining lymph nodes of breast cancer patients supplied the node samples. Each CDR3 protein gets one entry after TCRdb re-called the multiplex PCR reads with MiXCR. The sample lists around 230,000 distinct CDR3 sequences, 32% seen once, with roughly 1.5% in the top ten. Sequenced input: axillary lymph node tissue. These receptors all stem from a female donor with breast cancer. Some clones in this sample may be carry-over from other donors' samples.

This clonotype was seen just once. The chain joins TRBV11-2 to TRBJ2-6, with D maybe TRBD2 (6 bases). V was pared by 0 bases and J by 4 bases, with 13 bases between. CDR1 and CDR2 from the germline V gene are SGHAT and FQNNGV. The length of the CDR3 is 17 residues. In nucleotides, the CDR3 is TGTGCCAGCAGCTTAGAGGAGGGAGGCACCGGGGCCAACGTCCTGACTTTC. This sequence encodes CASSLEEGGTGANVLTF.

This clonotype was observed at least ten times. The chain has TRBV19 and TRBJ2-5; D not certain. The germline V gene has CDR1 LNHDA and CDR2 SQIVND (reference sequence). CDR3 length equals 13 residues. The V end lost 3 bases, the J end lost 5 bases, and 10 bases lay between the germline ends. CDR3 in amino acids: CASSMIQGETQYF. The CDR3 DNA reads as TGTGCCAGTAGTATGATTCAAGGGGAGACCCAGTACTTC.

This clonotype was found many times. V usage is TRBV2 and J usage is TRBJ2-7; D may correspond to TRBD1 or TRBD2 (5 bases each). This CDR3 contains 13 residues. Germline CDR1 reads SNHLY; CDR2 reads FYNNEI. CDR3 in DNA: TGTGCAGCTTCTCCGGGACGCTACTACGAGCAGTACTTC. Translation: CAASPGRYYEQYF.

This clonotype was observed at least ten times. This may come from a read error, since a much larger clone is one base off. The chain couples TRBV29-1 to TRBJ2-1; D is unclear. This CDR3 is 14 amino acids long. Per the germline V gene, CDR1 is SQVTM and CDR2 is ANQGSEA. CDR3 sequence: CGVDGLSSYNEQFF. The CDR3 DNA sequence: TGCGGCGTTGACGGGCTCAGCTCCTACAATGAGCAGTTCTTC.

This clonotype was seen once. This may arise from a read error, as a much more abundant clone is one base away. The missing conserved phenylalanine or tryptophan at the end of this CDR3 makes a read error likely. The CDR3 DNA reads as TGTGCCAGCAGCTTGCCGGGTTCCAAAAACATTCAGTACCTC. It yields the protein CASSLPGSKNIQYL. V and J are TRBV5-5 and TRBJ2-4; D is ambiguous. This CDR3 is 14 amino acids long. Per germline, CDR1 SGHKS and CDR2 YYEKEE (reference sequence). Between the trimmed V and J ends, which lost 1 base and 2 bases, there was a span of 7 bases.

The chain links TRBV20-1 to TRBJ2-1; 7 bases fit TRBD2. Germline CDR1 DFQATT, CDR2 SNEGSKA (reference sequence). The CDR3 runs to 14 residues. V shed 5 bases, J shed 3 bases, and the junction held 7 bases outside the gene matches. The CDR3 sequence is CSAYKREDYNEQFF. Written as DNA, the CDR3 is TGCAGTGCTTACAAACGGGAGGACTACAATGAGCAGTTCTTC.

This clonotype was detected ten times or more. The chain recombines TRBV19 with TRBJ2-3, with D possibly matching TRBD2 (6 bases). The germline V and J ends were trimmed by 5 bases and 2 bases, with 23 bases remaining between them. Germline assignment: CDR1 LNHDA and CDR2 SQIVND (reference sequence). The CDR3 covers 18 residues. This CDR3 reads CASSLSSIADGFTDTQYF. The CDR3, as DNA: TGTGCCAGTAGTCTGTCTTCAATAGCGGATGGCTTCACAGATACGCAGTATTTT.

In its sample, this clonotype was seen many times. The chain uses TRBV24-1 and TRBJ2-1, with unresolved D. The CDR3 sequence is 14 residues long. Germline V lookup: CDR1 KGHDR, CDR2 SFDVKD. Deletions cut 1 base from V and 8 bases from J, with 11 bases between. The CDR3 sequence: CATSDFPQFHEQFF. DNA for the CDR3: TGTGCCACCAGTGATTTTCCACAGTTCCATGAGCAGTTCTTC.

This clonotype was found many times. The chain is built from TRBV9 and TRBJ2-5, with 11 bases that match TRBD2. The CDR3 has 20 amino acids. J lost 2 bases, V lost 2 bases, and 17 bases had no gene match. From germline, CDR1 is SGDLS and CDR2 YYNGEE. CDR3 coding DNA: TGTGCCAGCAGCGTTGGACTAGCGGGTCCCCGGGGTGCGGGACAAGAGACCCAGTACTTC. Protein sequence: CASSVGLAGPRGAGQETQYF.

As for this clonotype: Sequence at one end of the junction differs from germline and may be a read error. DNA of the CDR3: TGTGCCAGCAGCTTGGCCGCAGCATCCAATTCACCCCCCCACTTT. It specifies CASSLAAASNSPPHF. The chain is built from TRBV9 and TRBJ1-6; D gene ambiguous. The CDR3 consists of 15 residues. The germline V gene has CDR1 SGDLS and CDR2 YYNGEE.

The J gene is TRBJ1-1, the V gene TRBV5-1; D possibly corresponds to TRBD1 (6 bases). V shed 0 bases and J shed 6 bases, with 9 bases lying between them. The CDR3 extends over 13 amino acids. Germline lookup yields CDR1 SGHRS and CDR2 YFSETQ. The CDR3 DNA follows: TGCGCCAGCAGCTTGGTGGGGGGGCCTGAAGCTTTCTTT. Its protein product is CASSLVGGPEAFF.

There are many counts of this clonotype. CDR3 amino acids: CSAGGPGSYEQYF. The DNA of the CDR3 is TGCAGTGCCGGGGGCCCTGGCTCCTACGAGCAGTACTTC. The chain links TRBV20-1 to TRBJ2-7; TRBD1 or TRBD2 may be the D gene (6 bases each). Trimming removed 6 bases at V and 0 bases at J, with 12 bases between. Germline values: CDR1 DFQATT, CDR2 SNEGSKA (reference sequence). This CDR3 has 13 amino acids.